The 17 T cell receptor beta chains below all came from one sample that was sequenced in a study of cytomegalovirus exposure and HLA in healthy donors. Both 60 Vbeta primers and 13 Jbeta primers went into the PCR. The table came from immunoSEQ multiplex PCR; TCRdb's copy has only in-frame clones and leaves some out. The sample holds some 130,000 clones; over 60% are singletons and the top ten take 2.5% to 4%. The sample was PBMCs. The receptors here all came from a man in his forties in good health and CMV-seronegative.

The CDR3 sequence: CAGGGVRPQHF. The CDR3, as DNA: TGTGCCGGAGGGGGGGTCAGGCCCCAGCATTTT. The chain is built from TRBV19 and TRBJ1-5, with TRBD1 as a possible D gene (6 bases). The length of the CDR3 is 11 residues. V lost 11 bases and J lost 9, with 14 bases in between. Germline V gene lookup returns CDR1 LNHDA and CDR2 SQIVND (reference sequence).

The rearrangement links TRBV5-4 to TRBJ1-2, with unresolved D. There are 16 residues in the CDR3. CDR1 SGHNT and CDR2 YYREEE come from the germline V gene (reference sequence). V dropped 4 bases and J dropped 0 bases, with 16 bases sitting between them. The CDR3 spells CASSGSGSRTNYGYTF. The CDR3 bases are TGTGCCAGCAGCGGGAGTGGCAGCAGGACTAACTATGGCTACACCTTC.

This clone was picked up a small number of times. CDR3 loop: CASSGLAGVSLGTDTQYF. In nucleotides, the CDR3 is TGTGCCAGCAGCGGACTAGCGGGAGTAAGTTTGGGCACAGATACGCAGTATTTT. V is TRBV2 and J is TRBJ2-3; 13 bases match TRBD2. Germline V gene data show CDR1 as SNHLY and CDR2 as FYNNEI. This CDR3 contains 18 residues. The V gene end was trimmed by 6 bases and the J gene end by 1 base; junction bases not matched to a gene: 10.

This clone was detected a few times. This chain uses TRBV9 with TRBJ2-3; 7 nucleotides line up with TRBD1. This CDR3 contains 14 residues. V dropped 5 bases and J dropped 2; count of bases not matched to a gene: 5. The germline V gene encodes CDR1 SGDLS and CDR2 YYNGEE. CDR3 DNA sequence: TGTGCCAGCAGGGGGGACAGCAACACAGATACGCAGTATTTT. Translation gives CASRGDSNTDTQYF.

This chain uses TRBV23-1 with TRBJ2-7; a possible D gene is TRBD2 (5 bases). TRBV23-1 counts as an open reading frame of uncertain function. The CDR3 sequence is 13 residues long. V was cut by 10 bases and J by 5 bases, with 18 bases left in between. Here the CDR3 DNA reads TGCGCCACCACTTATGTCCGGGAACACGAGCAGTACTTC. As protein: CATTYVREHEQYF.

V gene TRBV7-8 combines with J gene TRBJ2-5; 7 bases align to TRBD2. CDR1 is SGHVS and CDR2 is FQNEAQ in the germline V gene. The J segment lost 0 bases and the V segment lost 5 bases, leaving 3 bases of the junction unmatched. The CDR3 sequence is 14 residues long. The CDR3 nucleotides read TGTGCCAGCAGCCCAACTAGCGACCAAGAGACCCAGTACTTC. As protein: CASSPTSDQETQYF.

The chain employs TRBV5-1 and TRBJ2-2; 8 nucleotides line up with TRBD1. CDR1 SGHRS and CDR2 YFSETQ come from the germline V gene. V dropped 5 bases and J dropped 1; count of bases not matched to a gene: 7. The CDR3 runs 16 residues. Here the CDR3 DNA reads TGCGCCAGCAGTCTCAGGACAGGGATGAACACCGGGGAGCTGTTTTTT. The encoded protein is CASSLRTGMNTGELFF.

The chain employs TRBV30 and TRBJ2-7; D remains ambiguous. Germline V gives CDR1 GTSNPN, CDR2 SVGIG (reference sequence). V shed 1 base and J shed 3 bases, with 13 bases lying between them. The CDR3 has 14 amino acids. CDR3 nucleotides: TGTGCCTGGAGTGACAAACAGACACTCTACGAGCAGTACTTC. It translates to CAWSDKQTLYEQYF.

This sequence joins TRBV7-8 and TRBJ2-2; D gene unclear. The CDR3 covers 16 residues. In germline, CDR1 is SGHVS, CDR2 FQNEAQ. Trimming removed 1 base at V and 1 base at J, with 10 bases between. The CDR3 DNA reads TGTGCCAGCAGCTTAGGCCTTACGGGGAACACCGGGGAGCTGTTTTTT. The encoded protein is CASSLGLTGNTGELFF.

The V and J genes are TRBV25-1 and TRBJ1-6; the match to TRBD1 covers 8 bases. V lost 3 bases to trimming and J lost 7 bases; unmatched junction nucleotides: 5. Looked up from germline, CDR1 is MGHDK and CDR2 is SYGVNS. CDR3 size: 15 residues. The CDR3 is CASSDLTGANSPLHF. The CDR3 coding sequence is TGTGCCAGCAGTGACTTGACAGGGGCGAATTCACCCCTCCACTTT.

The chain is built from TRBV7-2 and TRBJ2-3, with D maybe TRBD2 (6 bases). V was pared by 8 bases and J by 1 base, with 10 bases between. Looked up from germline, CDR1 is SGHTA and CDR2 is FQGNSA. The CDR3 extends over 13 amino acids. CDR3 protein: CASGAGRTDTQYF. The CDR3 nucleotides are TGTGCCAGCGGGGCGGGGCGCACAGATACGCAGTATTTT.

The rearrangement links TRBV5-1 to TRBJ1-5, with a tentative D call TRBD1 (5 bases). The V and J ends lost 4 bases and 4 bases respectively, with 9 bases between them. This CDR3 contains 13 residues. In germline, CDR1 is SGHRS, CDR2 YFSETQ. The CDR3 protein is CASSRGWNQPQHF. CDR3 in DNA: TGCGCCAGCAGCAGGGGTTGGAATCAGCCCCAGCATTTT.

The chain uses TRBV28 and TRBJ2-2; 13 nucleotides match TRBD2. Germline V gives CDR1 MDHEN, CDR2 SYDVKM. The length of the CDR3 is 15 residues. Trimming at V came to 5 bases and at J to 7 bases, leaving 4 bases not matched to a gene. CDR3: CASSPGLAGVGELFF. The CDR3 DNA reads as TGTGCCAGCAGTCCCGGACTAGCGGGAGTCGGGGAGCTGTTTTTT.

The chain is built from TRBV5-1 and TRBJ2-7; D is ambiguous. There are 13 residues in the CDR3. Germline CDR1 SGHRS, CDR2 YFSETQ. Trimming took 5 bases from V and 7 from J, leaving 16 bases between them. The CDR3 DNA reads TGCGCCAGCAGTCTCTCGTCCGAGTGGGAGCAGTACTTC. Its translation is CASSLSSEWEQYF.

This chain joins TRBV5-4 and TRBJ2-5; possibly TRBD2 for D (6 bases). Looked up from germline, CDR1 is SGHNT and CDR2 is YYREEE (reference sequence). The V end was cut by 7 bases, the J end by 2 bases, with 15 bases between. CDR3 length equals 14 residues. The CDR3 DNA sequence: TGTGCCAGCCACCGGGGGACGGCTCAAGAGACCCAGTACTTC. It encodes CASHRGTAQETQYF.

This clone was seen a handful of times. In nucleotides, the CDR3 is TGTGCCAGCAGTTCACGGACAGGGGAAACCGGGGAGCTGTTTTTT. Its protein product is CASSSRTGETGELFF. The chain uses TRBV6-6 and TRBJ2-2; 9 positions match TRBD1. CDR1 and CDR2 (germline): MNHNY, SVGAGI (reference sequence). CDR3 length equals 15 residues. V lost 4 bases and J lost 5; bases outside the gene matches: 5.

The rearrangement uses TRBV11-3 and TRBJ2-7; 9 positions agree with TRBD2. The ends lost 5 bases at V and 1 base at J; junction bases unmatched: 12. Germline V CDR1 and CDR2: SGHNT, YENEEA. This CDR3 has 17 residues. CDR3 in DNA: TGTGCCAGCAGCCCCCGGGGGGGGACTAGCCTTTCCTACGAGCAGTACTTC. Translation: CASSPRGGTSLSYEQYF.